Following are 15 T cell receptor beta chains from one sample sequenced in a study of low-dose radiotherapy and immunotherapy resistance in tumors. First-strand cDNA used TRAV- and TRBV-specific primers, covering alpha and beta chains. The TCRs were subjected to amplification over roughly 20 PCR cycles employing a constant-region primer in conjunction with a V-primer adapter. TCRdb called the reads again in MiXCR, with one record for every CDR3 protein. The table lists about 84,000 distinct CDR3 sequences, 17% of them singletons, with less than 1.5% in the top ten. Time point indicated: after trial treatment. Described treatment: LDRT plus nivolumab, ipilimumab, low-dose cyclophosphamide and aspirin (RACIN trial). The sequenced sample was PBMCs, obtained after low-dose radiotherapy plus immunotherapy. The source of these receptors is a male donor with prostate cancer.

In its sample, this clonotype was seen many times. V usage is TRBV20-1 and J usage is TRBJ2-2; D gene unclear. The CDR3 is 14 residues long. Trimming left V 4 bases short and J 4 bases short, with 13 bases between. Germline CDR1 and CDR2: DFQATT and SNEGSKA (reference sequence). The CDR3 nucleotides are TGCAGTGCTATTCGGCCAGGCCCCACCGGGGAGCTGTTTTTT. Its translation is CSAIRPGPTGELFF.

This clonotype was recorded at least ten times. The V and J genes are TRBV19 and TRBJ2-1; unclear D gene. V gave up 11 bases and J gave up 6 bases, with 17 bases separating them. CDR3 length: 13 amino acids. Germline lookup yields CDR1 LNHDA and CDR2 SQIVND (reference sequence). The CDR3: CASTTGHVNEQFF. The CDR3, as DNA: TGTGCCTCAACGACTGGGCACGTCAATGAGCAGTTCTTC.

This clonotype was observed at least ten times. The chain combines TRBV5-8 with TRBJ1-1; 8 bases line up with TRBD1. V dropped 7 bases and J dropped 1; count of bases not matched to a gene: 6. CDR3 size: 14 residues. The germline V gene has CDR1 SGHTS and CDR2 YDEGEE. CDR3 in DNA: TGTGCCAGCGGCGGACAGGGAGGGAACACTGAAGCTTTCTTT. This translates into CASGGQGGNTEAFF.

This clonotype was picked up many times. V usage is TRBV12-3 or TRBV12-4 and J usage is TRBJ2-2, with TRBD1 as a possible D gene (6 bases). Trimming pared 7 bases from V and 6 bases from J, leaving 15 bases between. The CDR3 loop spans 14 amino acids. The CDR3 DNA is TGTGCCAGCATCATCGGGACAACGGCCGGGGAGCTGTTTTTT. Translated: CASIIGTTAGELFF.

This clonotype has a count of ten or more. The chain uses TRBV14 and TRBJ2-1, with 10 bases that match TRBD1. The CDR3 consists of 15 residues. J gave up 7 bases and V 1 base, and 4 bases lay outside the gene matches. Germline loops: CDR1 SGHDN, CDR2 FVKESK. Here the CDR3 DNA reads TGTGCCAGCAGCCAAGGACAGGGGGCGCGGAATGAGCAGTTCTTC. Its translation: CASSQGQGARNEQFF.

This clonotype has ten or more counts. The chain links TRBV18 to TRBJ2-2; the match to TRBD1 covers 9 bases. Trimming cost V 3 bases and J 3 bases; bases outside gene matches: 5. Germline-derived CDR1 and CDR2 are KGHSH and LQKENI. The CDR3 is made up of 16 amino acids. The CDR3 DNA sequence: TGTGCCAGCTCACCCCTTCGGACAGGGGACACCGGGGAGCTGTTTTTT. Its protein product is CASSPLRTGDTGELFF. The full variable domain, rest sourced from reference TRBV18 and TRBJ2-2, is NAGVMQNPRHLVRRRGQEARLRCSPMKGHSHVYWYRQLPEEGLKFMVYLQKENIIDESGMPKERFSAEFPKEGPSILRIQQVVRGDSAAYFCASSPLRTGDTGELFFGEGSRLTVL.

This clonotype was seen many times. The genes are TRBV2 and TRBJ1-4, with D perhaps TRBD1 (6 bases). The germline V gene has CDR1 SNHLY and CDR2 FYNNEI. V lost 5 bases to trimming and J lost 4 bases, with 11 bases between them. The CDR3 is 14 amino acids. CDR3: CASSPDRLNEKLFF. The DNA of the CDR3 is TGTGCCAGCAGTCCTGACAGGCTTAATGAAAAACTGTTTTTT. Based on the CDR3 plus reference TRBV2 and TRBJ1-4, the full variable domain is EPEVTQTPSHQVTQMGQEVILRCVPISNHLYFYWYRQILGQKVEFLVSFYNNEISEKSEIFDDQFSVERPDGSNFTLKIRSTKLEDSAMYFCASSPDRLNEKLFFGSGTQLSVL.

The table lists this clonotype with many counts. The V and J genes are TRBV7-7 and TRBJ2-2; tentative D call: TRBD1 (6 bases). This CDR3 is 16 amino acids long. The V end was cut by 5 bases, the J end by 3 bases, with 16 bases between. From germline, CDR1 is SSHAT and CDR2 FNYEAQ (reference sequence). The CDR3 nucleotides are TGTGCCAGCAGCGACAGGAATCCGTCGGACACCGGGGAGCTGTTTTTT. Amino acid sequence: CASSDRNPSDTGELFF.

This clonotype was counted at least ten times. CDR3 sequence reads: CASSLQRGSDTQYF. CDR3 nucleotides: TGCGCCAGCAGCCTACAACGGGGCTCAGATACGCAGTATTTT. V gene TRBV4-3 combines with J gene TRBJ2-3, with D perhaps matching TRBD1 or TRBD2 (5 bases each). Trimming shortened V by 4 bases and J by 4 bases, and 12 bases separated the two germline ends. The CDR3 is 14 residues long. The germline CDR1 and CDR2 sequences are LGHNA and YSLEER.

This clonotype was seen ten or more times. This chain uses TRBV18 with TRBJ2-6, with D possibly TRBD1 on 5 matching bases. The CDR3 is 17 amino acids. Germline assignment: CDR1 KGHSH and CDR2 LQKENI. Trimming took 2 bases from V and 0 from J, leaving 11 bases between them. CDR3 amino acids: CASSPGRVSSGANVLTF. For the CDR3, the DNA is TGTGCCAGCTCACCAGGCAGGGTGAGCTCTGGGGCCAACGTCCTGACTTTC.

This clonotype has more than one count but fewer than ten. The chain combines TRBV24-1 with TRBJ2-5, with TRBD2 as a possible D gene (5 bases). The CDR3 totals 14 residues. Deletions cut 6 bases from V and 4 bases from J, with 14 bases between. Germline lookup yields CDR1 KGHDR and CDR2 SFDVKD. Here the CDR3 DNA reads TGTGCCACCAGTCGGGATTCGGCTCGAGAGACCCAGTACTTC. It yields the protein CATSRDSARETQYF.

V is TRBV28 and J is TRBJ2-7; D possibly corresponds to TRBD1 (6 bases). This CDR3 comprises 13 residues. Germline CDR1 reads MDHEN; CDR2 reads SYDVKM. The V and J ends lost 8 bases and 2 bases respectively, with 13 bases between them. The CDR3 is CASGLTGPYEQYF. The CDR3, as DNA: TGTGCCAGCGGGCTGACAGGTCCCTACGAGCAGTACTTC.

This chain links TRBV9 with TRBJ2-1; 15 bases match TRBD2. Per the germline V gene, CDR1 is SGDLS and CDR2 is YYNGEE. The CDR3 spans 15 residues. V lost 3 bases, J lost 10 bases, and 5 bases stayed unmatched. CDR3 in DNA: TGTGCCAGCAGCGGGACTAGCGGGGGGGCCCTGGAGCAGTTCTTC. Encoded protein: CASSGTSGGALEQFF.

This clonotype was seen many times. The chain joins TRBV29-1 to TRBJ2-2, with 10 bases identical to TRBD1. V gave up 6 bases and J gave up 9 bases; unmatched junction bases: 7. CDR3 size: 13 residues. CDR1 SQVTM and CDR2 ANQGSEA come from the germline V gene. CDR3 sequence: CSVGDRGLRELFF. Written as DNA, the CDR3 is TGCAGCGTCGGGGACAGGGGACTGAGGGAGCTGTTTTTT.

Of note for this clonotype: The limits of the CDR3 on the DNA are not certain, so only TCRdb's listed CDR3 is given. The V gene is TRBV5-1, the J gene TRBJ2-3; the table gives TRBD2 as D, unverified against the DNA. In germline, CDR1 is SGHRS, CDR2 YFSETQ. The CDR3 has 20 residues if both end residues are counted. CDR3 loop: CASSIYLCSVELAGADTQYF.